This record covers a single T cell receptor (beta chain). A junction end diverges from the germline sequence, so it may reflect a read error. The sample is drawn from a study of CDR3 diversity in severe acne. TCRdb re-analysed the PCR reads in MiXCR, keeping a single row per CDR3 protein. This table has about 86,000 distinct CDR3 sequences, over 40% appearing once. The receptor was derived from a male donor in good health, without acne. The sequencing sample was made of blood.

The CDR3 sequence: CASSQSLPEELFF. CDR3 nucleotide sequence: TGCGCCAGCAGCCAAAGCCTTCCCGAGGAGCTGTTTTTT. The V gene is TRBV7-4, the J gene TRBJ2-2, with unresolved D. The CDR3 extends over 13 amino acids. Germline-derived CDR1 and CDR2 are SGHVT and SQSDAQ.